Included here is one T cell receptor beta chain sequence, with context. Looked up from germline, CDR1 is SGDLS and CDR2 is YYNGEE. With V trimmed by 0 bases and J by 7 bases, 6 bases remained unmatched. The CDR3 is made up of 17 amino acids. The data belong to a study of blood T cell repertoires in COVID-19. The wider study: Specimens from acute and convalescent COVID-19 originated in the United States, Italy and Spain. PBMCs, B-cell-depleted T cells, or T cells were the source of the cDNA or gDNA that made up the material.

TCRdb keeps only in-frame clones here, not all; method: immunoSEQ multiplex PCR. The table shows 100,000 to 140,000 clones, with around 90% occurring only once. Sequenced sample: peripheral blood. The source is a woman in her twenties or thirties with acute or convalescent COVID-19. V gene TRBV9 combines with J gene TRBJ2-1; 14 nucleotides align to TRBD2. The CDR3 loop is CASSVGLRLAGGNEQFF. The DNA of the CDR3 is TGTGCCAGCAGCGTAGGTTTGAGACTAGCGGGGGGGAATGAGCAGTTCTTC. Variable domain in full (rest from reference TRBV9 and TRBJ2-1): DSGVTQTPKHLITATGQRVTLRCSPRSGDLSVYWYQQSLDQGLQFLIQYYNGEERAKGNILERFSAQQFPDLHSELNLSSLELGDSALYFCASSVGLRLAGGNEQFFGPGTRLTVL.